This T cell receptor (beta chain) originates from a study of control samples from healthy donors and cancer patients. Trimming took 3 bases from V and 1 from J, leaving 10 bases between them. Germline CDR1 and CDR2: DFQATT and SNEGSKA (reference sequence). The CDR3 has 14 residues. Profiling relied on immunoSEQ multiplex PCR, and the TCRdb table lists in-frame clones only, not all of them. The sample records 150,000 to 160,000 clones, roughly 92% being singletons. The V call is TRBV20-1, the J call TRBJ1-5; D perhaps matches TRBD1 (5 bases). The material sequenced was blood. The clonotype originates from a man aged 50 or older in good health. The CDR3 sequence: CSASSGRSNQPQHF. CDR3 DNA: TGCAGTGCTAGTTCAGGGAGAAGCAATCAGCCCCAGCATTTT.